The clone carrying this T cell receptor beta chain was counted ten times or more. Allocation to cohorts depended on clinical history reported by the participants. All recovered Cohort 3 donors got two negative PCRs, got clearance, or saw symptom resolution. The CDR3 covers 13 residues. Germline V gives CDR1 SQVTM, CDR2 ANQGSEA. V shed 7 bases and J shed 0 bases, with 12 bases lying between them. The data stem from a study of blood T cell repertoires in COVID-19. Study overall: The origin of the acute and convalescent COVID-19 samples was the United States, Italy and Spain.

Original analysis: Reference gene primer amplification in the assay estimated nucleated cell counts. This table comes from immunoSEQ multiplex PCR, and its TCRdb copy is limited to in-frame clones, with some not included. Clonal size and the V and J genes are those of that table, whereas D and trimming came from the DNA. The sample records hundreds of thousands of clones, around 89% being singletons. This chain links TRBV29-1 with TRBJ1-1, with D tentatively TRBD1 (5 bases). Specimen: PBMCs or T cells enriched from blood (not recorded which). The clonotype originates from a woman aged 25 to 45 who had recovered from COVID-19. CDR3 nucleotides: TGCAGCGCGATCAGGGAACTGAACACTGAAGCTTTCTTT. Its translation: CSAIRELNTEAFF.